This entry describes one T cell receptor (beta chain). Profiled with immunoSEQ multiplex PCR; TCRdb holds only in-frame clones, not every one. The sample carries under 150,000 clones, more than 75% recorded once. The source of the sample is a study of blood T cell repertoires in COVID-19. For the study at large: Spain, Italy and the United States supplied samples that represented acute and convalescent COVID-19.

The CDR3 totals 13 residues. Germline trimming cut 4 bases from V and 5 bases from J; bases unmatched to any gene: 3. Germline V gene sequence: CDR1 SGHDN, CDR2 FVKESK. V and J are TRBV14 and TRBJ1-1; 8 bases agree with TRBD1. The TCR was taken from a human donor in a cohort sampled during active COVID-19. Sequencing used peripheral blood. The CDR3 is CASSRQGWTEAFF. For the CDR3, the DNA is TGTGCCAGCAGCCGACAGGGGTGGACTGAAGCTTTCTTT.